This record concerns one TCR beta chain sequence. One junction end does not reproduce the germline sequence, and a read error may be involved. The sample is drawn from a study of blood T cells in healthy people across ages. Germline V gene sequence: CDR1 SQVTM, CDR2 ANQGSEA. The CDR3 runs to 18 residues. Sample-barcoded 5' priming and a J-beta primer mix drove a second PCR of roughly 7 to 11 cycles. TCRdb ran MiXCR on the 5' RACE reads and lists one entry per CDR3 protein. The sample carries over 950,000 distinct CDR3 sequences, under 40% recorded once. The chain recombines TRBV29-1 with TRBJ1-1; D is ambiguous. The sample comprised blood. This TCR was recovered from a man younger than 35 in good health. The CDR3 loop is CSVEDRGQNRPKNIEAFF. DNA for the CDR3: TGCAGCGTTGAAGATCGGGGTCAGAATAGGCCGAAGAACATTGAAGCTTTCTTT.